This T cell receptor (beta chain) was sequenced for a study of shared clonotypes between healthy human individuals. The study's findings and limits: Some naive CD4 clonotypes, roughly 5%, turned up in common across several donors.

Per sorted-subset replicate PCR, input was approximately 200 ng DNA, representing around 29,000 T cell genomes. Produced via immunoSEQ multiplex PCR; TCRdb's table is partial and in-frame only. This repertoire shows approximately 1.5 million clones, approximately 98.5% found once; its top ten account for over 0.3%. On this clone itself: Its matching antigen is unknown.

Germline values: CDR1 MDHEN, CDR2 SYDVKM. This CDR3 is 16 amino acids long. Trimming took 6 bases from V and 3 from J, leaving 18 bases between them. The donor cohort consisted entirely of Caucasian adults residing in Nashville, Tennessee. Splitting of CD4+ cells produced CD45RA+ naive and CD45RA-negative memory subsets. The chain carries TRBV28 and TRBJ1-5; no firm D call. The sequence was collected from a man aged 25 to 45 in good health. Sequencing input: naive CD4+ T cells sorted from blood. Subset reported: CD45RA+ positively selected. CDR3 residues: CASSNGRGGLNQPQHF. CDR3 in DNA: TGTGCCAGCAGCAATGGACGAGGAGGGCTCAATCAGCCCCAGCATTTT.